This T cell receptor (beta chain) was retrieved from a study of chemoradiotherapy in HPV16-positive cancers (dated by TCRdb to about 2022). In the study overall: Functional T-cell assays on cells from a couple of HPV16-positive patients defined candidate HPV-specific T-cell clones and common TCR motifs. The study set out to ask whether T-cell immunity against the HPV oncoproteins E6 and E7 changes over the course of chemoradiotherapy and whether that immunity affects survival. The candidate HPV-specific TCRs and motifs were then tracked in TCR repertoires from around 93 patients with HPV-related cancers.

Because repertoires were sampled repeatedly during chemoradiotherapy, clonal expansion in the tumor microenvironment could be followed. In regard to this clone: The antigen it recognizes is unknown. Per-nucleotide qualities are absent, and no much larger clonotype sits a single base away.

What the research found in general, with its limitations: In HPV16-positive patients, expansion of HPV-responsive T cells during chemoradiotherapy was associated with improved recurrence-free survival. The survival association was reported for HPV16-positive patients, and the functional definition of HPV-specific T cells was derived from only two HPV16-positive patients. Expansion of candidate HPV-specific clones and E7-related TCR motifs was observed in the tumor microenvironment during treatment, whereas no such expansion was observed for non-HPV-specific T cells.

The library relied on the immunoSEQ multiplex PCR assay. This is the immuneACCESS table as TCRdb keeps it, with only in-frame sequences that have V and J called. A part of the clones is gone; compared with another copy, unresolved V genes explain less than half, and the rest is unexplained. Within this sample are about 5,300 clones, with about 85% of them counted one time only. In total, the top ten clones hold roughly 10% of the sample. The CDR3, from cysteine to phenylalanine, totals 18 residues. The DNA shown is the 54-base CDR3, in frame from base 1. From V the trimming removes 1 base and from J it removes 1 base, while the gene matches leave 11 bases of the junction unaccounted for. The germline V gene provides CDR1 SGHAT and CDR2 FQNNGV.

The TCR sequence derives from a human donor with HPV-associated anogenital cancer. The sequence links TRBV11-2 to TRBJ1-2; 8 middle bases align to TRBD1. Sequencing used tumor tissue, obtained from a patient who underwent chemoradiotherapy. The CDR3 region has the sequence CASSLGSGQARSNYGYTF. The DNA reads TGTGCCAGCAGCTTAGGCTCGGGACAGGCGCGTAGTAACTATGGCTACACCTTC.